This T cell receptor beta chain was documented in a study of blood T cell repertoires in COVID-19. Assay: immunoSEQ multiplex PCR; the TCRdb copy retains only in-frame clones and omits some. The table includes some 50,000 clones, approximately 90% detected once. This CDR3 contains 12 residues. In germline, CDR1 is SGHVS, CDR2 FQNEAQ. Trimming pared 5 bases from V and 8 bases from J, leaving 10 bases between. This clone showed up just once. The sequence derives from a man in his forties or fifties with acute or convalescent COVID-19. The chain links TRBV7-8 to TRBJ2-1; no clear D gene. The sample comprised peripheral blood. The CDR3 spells CASSPDRDEQFF. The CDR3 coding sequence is TGTGCCAGCAGCCCAGACCGGGATGAGCAGTTCTTC.